These 24 T cell receptor beta chains share one sample of origin, sequenced in a study of yellow fever vaccine responses in identical twins. TCRdb reprocessed the RT-PCR reads with MiXCR, giving one entry per CDR3 protein. Of some 1,300 distinct CDR3 sequences listed, 80% are singletons. The sample in question was T cells from blood (PBMCs), unsorted or a sorted subset (not recorded which), obtained before or after yellow fever vaccination (not recorded which). These receptors came from a female donor who received the yellow fever vaccine.

The V call is TRBV2, the J call TRBJ1-5; D gene ambiguous. V lost 5 bases, J lost 3 bases, and 8 bases lay in between. Germline V gene sequence: CDR1 SNHLY, CDR2 FYNNEI. The CDR3 runs to 13 residues. CDR3 protein: CASSPEFNQPQHF. For the CDR3, the DNA is TGTGCCAGCAGTCCAGAGTTCAATCAGCCCCAGCATTTT. The whole variable domain, filled in from reference TRBV2 and TRBJ1-5, reads EPEVTQTPSHQVTQMGQEVILRCVPISNHLYFYWYRQILGQKVEFLVSFYNNEISEKSEIFDDQFSVERPDGSNFTLKIRSTKLEDSAMYFCASSPEFNQPQHFGDGTRLSIL.

The V gene is TRBV11-2, the J gene TRBJ2-5, with TRBD2 matching over 8 bases. V was clipped by 4 bases and J by 4 bases; unmatched bases: 5. The germline V gene has CDR1 SGHAT and CDR2 FQNNGV. The CDR3 extends over 14 amino acids. CDR3 coding DNA: TGTGCCAGCAGCTCTGGACTAGCATTAGAGACCCAGTACTTC. The encoded protein is CASSSGLALETQYF.

The sample holds a few counts of this clonotype. The V call is TRBV5-1, the J call TRBJ2-2; no clear D. The germline CDR1 and CDR2 sequences are SGHRS and YFSETQ. Trimming removed 2 bases at V and 4 bases at J, with 3 bases between. This CDR3 has 12 amino acids. CDR3 sequence: CASSLTTGELFF. CDR3 bases: TGCGCCAGCAGCTTAACCACCGGGGAGCTGTTTTTT.

This clonotype was counted a single time. V and J are TRBV7-9 and TRBJ2-2, with D perhaps TRBD2 (7 bases). The V gene lost 3 bases and the J gene lost 5 bases, with 19 bases spanning the gap. The length of the CDR3 is 17 residues. Germline V gene lookup returns CDR1 SEHNR and CDR2 FQNEAQ (reference sequence). The CDR3 sequence: CASSFLTGGFSTGELFF. DNA of the CDR3: TGTGCCAGCAGCTTCCTTACGGGGGGCTTTTCGACCGGGGAGCTGTTTTTT. Based on the CDR3 plus reference TRBV7-9 and TRBJ2-2, the full variable domain is DTGVSQNPRHKITKRGQNVTFRCDPISEHNRLYWYRQTLGQGPEFLTYFQNEAQLEKSRLLSDRFSAERPKGSFSTLEIQRTEQGDSAMYLCASSFLTGGFSTGELFFGEGSRLTVL.

On this clonotype: The junction differs from germline at one of its ends, possibly a read error. This sequence joins TRBV27 and TRBJ1-2, with D maybe TRBD1 (5 bases). Germline V gene sequence: CDR1 MNHEY, CDR2 SMNVEV (reference sequence). The CDR3 has 13 amino acids. The CDR3 region has the DNA TGCACCAGCAGGGTTGGGAGGAGAGAGGGCTACACCTTC. It is translated as CTSRVGRREGYTF.

The rearrangement joins TRBV7-3 to TRBJ2-1; no reliable D call. Per germline, CDR1 SGHTA and CDR2 FQGTGA. Trimming stripped 2 bases from V and 6 bases from J, with 11 bases between. The CDR3 spans 14 residues. The CDR3 loop is CASSLYPTSNEQFF. In DNA form, the CDR3 reads TGTGCCAGCAGCTTATACCCTACGAGCAATGAGCAGTTCTTC.

The chain has TRBV7-8 and TRBJ2-2, with D tentatively TRBD1 or TRBD2 (5 bases each). CDR1 is SGHVS, CDR2 FQNEAQ, per germline. This CDR3 comprises 15 residues. V lost 3 bases, J lost 2 bases, and 10 bases lay in between. CDR3: CASSLGVFNTGELFF. DNA for the CDR3: TGTGCCAGCAGCTTGGGGGTCTTTAACACCGGGGAGCTGTTTTTT.

This chain connects TRBV23-1 to TRBJ1-2; D ambiguous. TRBV23-1 counts as an open reading frame of uncertain function. This CDR3 contains 12 residues. Trimming stripped 3 bases from V and 8 bases from J, with 10 bases between. The CDR3 DNA reads as TGCGCCAGCAGTCAGCTGTGGAGGGGCTACACCTTC. It translates to CASSQLWRGYTF.

The chain uses TRBV10-3 and TRBJ1-1, with TRBD1 identical over 12 bases. Germline V gene sequence: CDR1 ENHRY, CDR2 SYGVKD. This CDR3 region has 16 residues. J was trimmed by 0 bases and V by 11 bases; bases with no gene match: 10. CDR3 residues: CASRGTGGKMNTEAFF. Written as DNA, the CDR3 is TGTGCCTCCCGGGGGACAGGGGGCAAAATGAACACTGAAGCTTTCTTT.

J is TRBJ2-3 and V is TRBV15; D may be TRBD2 (5 bases). The CDR3 is made up of 13 amino acids. From germline, CDR1 is LNHNV and CDR2 YYDKDF (reference sequence). V was trimmed by 7 bases and J by 4 bases, leaving 12 bases between them. The CDR3 DNA is TGTGCCACCACCTCGGGGTTATCAGATACGCAGTATTTT. Encoded protein: CATTSGLSDTQYF.

The chain recombines TRBV10-3 with TRBJ2-2; possibly TRBD1 for D (6 bases). The germline CDR1 and CDR2 sequences are ENHRY and SYGVKD. The CDR3 loop spans 14 amino acids. The V end lost 5 bases, the J end lost 6 bases, and 13 bases lay between the germline ends. This CDR3 reads CAISPRGNPGELFF. The CDR3 DNA is TGTGCCATCAGTCCGAGGGGGAATCCCGGGGAGCTGTTTTTT.

The chain links TRBV15 to TRBJ1-1; D gene unclear. The V end lost 6 bases, the J end lost 4 bases, and 9 bases lay between the germline ends. The CDR3 runs 12 residues. CDR1 and CDR2 (germline): LNHNV, YYDKDF (reference sequence). The CDR3 sequence: CATRIGATEAFF. DNA of the CDR3: TGTGCCACCAGGATAGGTGCCACTGAAGCTTTCTTT.

The gene calls are TRBV6-2 or TRBV6-3 and TRBJ2-7; 11 positions match TRBD1. The V segment lost 0 bases and the J segment 0 bases; nucleotides outside the gene matches: 10. The CDR3 has 19 residues. CDR1 and CDR2 from the germline V gene are MNHEY and SVGEGT. The CDR3 coding sequence is TGTGCCAGCAGTTACTCAGGACAGGGGGCCCCCTCTTACTCCTACGAGCAGTACTTC. This codes for CASSYSGQGAPSYSYEQYF.

About this clonotype: The junction differs from germline at one of its ends, possibly a read error. The chain uses TRBV6-2 or TRBV6-3 and TRBJ2-7; D perhaps matches TRBD1 (6 bases). CDR1 and CDR2 (germline): MNHEY, SVGEGT. The CDR3 loop spans 13 amino acids. CDR3 in amino acids: CASSYGGSYEQYF. The DNA of the CDR3 is TGTGCCAGCAGTTACGGGGGCTCCTATGAGCAGTACTTC.

The chain joins TRBV6-1 to TRBJ2-5; 8 bases are a match to TRBD1. Germline trimming cut 6 bases from V and 0 bases from J; bases unmatched to any gene: 9. Germline V gives CDR1 MNHNS, CDR2 SASEGT. The CDR3 totals 16 residues. The CDR3 is CASSFGQGKYQETQYF. CDR3 DNA sequence: TGTGCCAGCAGCTTCGGACAGGGAAAGTACCAAGAGACCCAGTACTTC.

The V gene is TRBV15, the J gene TRBJ2-3; D remains unclear. Germline CDR1 is LNHNV and CDR2 is YYDKDF (reference sequence). Trimming shortened V by 7 bases and J by 0 bases, and 17 bases separated the two germline ends. This CDR3 contains 16 residues. In nucleotides, the CDR3 is TGTGCCACCAACAAAGCTTTAGTCCCTAGCACAGATACGCAGTATTTT. It codes for CATNKALVPSTDTQYF.

V is TRBV12-3 or TRBV12-4 and J is TRBJ1-2, with D perhaps TRBD1 (6 bases). CDR3 size: 15 residues. Trimming stripped 7 bases from V and 2 bases from J, with 17 bases between. The CDR3 DNA follows: TGTGCCAGCACCCCCGCAAGGGGGGGGAACTATGGCTACACCTTC. Its protein product is CASTPARGGNYGYTF.

This chain links TRBV6-2 or TRBV6-3 with TRBJ2-2, with D possibly being TRBD1 or TRBD2 (5 bases each). Germline CDR1 MNHEY, CDR2 SVGEGT. V lost 4 bases and J 4 bases, leaving 13 bases between the germline ends. This CDR3 spans 15 amino acids. In nucleotides, the CDR3 is TGTGCCAGCAGTTTCCGAGGGGCGGGCACCGGGGAGCTGTTTTTT. This sequence encodes CASSFRGAGTGELFF.

The rearrangement uses TRBV2 and TRBJ2-1, with D tentatively TRBD1 or TRBD2 (6 bases each). Trimming shortened V by 0 bases and J by 5 bases, and 11 bases separated the two germline ends. The germline V gene has CDR1 SNHLY and CDR2 FYNNEI. The CDR3 consists of 15 residues. In nucleotides, the CDR3 is TGTGCCAGCAGTGAAGCGGGGGGCAGAAACAATGAGCAGTTCTTC. Translation gives CASSEAGGRNNEQFF.

V gene TRBV12-3 or TRBV12-4 combines with J gene TRBJ2-2; D possibly corresponds to TRBD2 (6 bases). The CDR3 spans 16 residues. V was trimmed by 5 bases and J by 0 bases, leaving 13 bases between them. CDR3 in amino acids: CASSPGTSPNTGELFF. The CDR3 DNA reads TGTGCCAGCAGTCCAGGAACTAGCCCGAACACCGGGGAGCTGTTTTTT.

This sequence joins TRBV11-1 and TRBJ2-3; D call uncertain. Trimming pared 5 bases from V and 5 bases from J, leaving 14 bases between. The germline V gene has CDR1 SGHAT and CDR2 FQDESV (reference sequence). The CDR3 covers 14 residues. The CDR3 spells CASSPTTGVDTQYF. As DNA, the CDR3 is TGTGCCAGCAGCCCCACGACGGGCGTAGATACGCAGTATTTT.

This sequence joins TRBV15 and TRBJ2-7; D unresolved. Trimming shortened V by 1 base and J by 4 bases, and 8 bases separated the two germline ends. CDR3 length: 13 residues. In germline, CDR1 is LNHNV, CDR2 YYDKDF (reference sequence). CDR3 sequence: CATSRGAAYEQYV. In DNA, the CDR3 is TGTGCCACCAGCAGAGGGGCTGCGTACGAGCAGTACGTC.

The V call is TRBV6-1, the J call TRBJ1-1, with no clear D. V shed 5 bases and J shed 3 bases, with 7 bases lying between them. This CDR3 is 12 amino acids long. The germline V gene encodes CDR1 MNHNS and CDR2 SASEGT. Written as DNA, the CDR3 is TGTGCCAGCAGTCCTAGGTACACTGAAGCTTTCTTT. Its translation: CASSPRYTEAFF.

The rearrangement uses TRBV29-1 and TRBJ2-2; D call uncertain. The CDR3 sequence is 12 residues long. Trimming stripped 5 bases from V and 3 bases from J, with 7 bases between. Germline assignment: CDR1 SQVTM and CDR2 ANQGSEA. The CDR3 DNA is TGCAGCGTTTCCCCCGACACCGGGGAGCTGTTTTTT. This gives the protein CSVSPDTGELFF.